The sequence of this T cell receptor beta chain was determined in a study of cytomegalovirus exposure and HLA in healthy donors. This CDR3 spans 13 amino acids. CDR1 is MNHEY and CDR2 is SVGAGI in the germline V gene. Deletions cut 2 bases from V and 10 bases from J, with 9 bases between. The PCR contained 60 Vbeta and 13 Jbeta primers. Clones were read by immunoSEQ multiplex PCR, and TCRdb kept only the in-frame ones, dropping some. The sample carries approximately 180,000 clones, about 79% recorded once. The sequence came from a man in his forties or fifties in good health and CMV-seropositive. Material: PBMCs. V gene TRBV6-5 combines with J gene TRBJ1-6; D gene unclear. CDR3: CASSYVGRSPLHF. As DNA, the CDR3 is TGTGCCAGCAGTTACGTGGGGAGGTCACCCCTCCACTTT.